This TCR beta chain was identified in a study of blood T cell repertoires in COVID-19. Study-wide context: The origin of the acute and convalescent COVID-19 samples was the United States, Italy and Spain. Sample material is recorded as cDNA or gDNA derived from T cells, B-cell-depleted T cells, or PBMCs.

The table lists this clone with a few counts. Germline CDR1 SNHLY, CDR2 FYNNEI. V was clipped by 4 bases and J by 0 bases, with 9 bases between them. CDR3 size: 14 residues. The assay was immunoSEQ multiplex PCR, and TCRdb's table has in-frame clones only and misses some. Among a few hundred thousand clones listed, over 75% were seen once. This clonotype originated in a woman aged 30 to 39 with COVID-19, enrolled during active disease. V usage is TRBV2 and J usage is TRBJ1-2; D is unclear. Sequences were obtained from peripheral blood. CDR3 sequence (DNA): TGTGCCAGCAGTGTGAGGGCAGCTAACTATGGCTACACCTTC. Residues: CASSVRAANYGYTF.